This T cell receptor beta chain is from a study of CD8 T cells in Susac syndrome (dated by TCRdb to between 2019 and 2020). The study in broad terms: Repertoire sequencing was used to test whether CD8+ T cell activation and differentiation in Susac syndrome was antigen driven. CD8+ T cell repertoire clonality was compared between more than ten healthy donors, approximately 14 Susac syndrome patients and 15 multiple sclerosis patients.

The table lists this clonotype with a few counts. The specificity of this receptor is unknown. Base quality data are lacking; no much larger clone is found one base away. RNA was extracted using the RNeasy kit, and about 0.5 to 1 ug of the RNA was reverse transcribed with random hexamers. The immunoSEQ multiplex PCR assay, which covers 54 Vbeta and 13 Jbeta segments, was used to amplify TCR beta CDR3 regions. Bias from PCR amplification was corrected by using a synthetic template baseline for primer optimization and for computational correction. In the paper's pipeline: Reads were assigned to V, D and J genes according to IMGT and analyzed in immunoSEQ Analyzer, with only productive sequences retained. Clonality was computed as one minus Shannon entropy normalized by log2 of the number of productive unique sequences. For each patient and control, public and private clones were evaluated within the 100 most prevalent clones. Clones were defined as Susac-specific if absent from the healthy and MS cohorts, from 1052 published viral clones and from other ImmuneACCESS disease sequences. In TCRdb, the public reads were trimmed at Q25 with fastp and aligned with MiXCR, with productive beta chains retained. Entries are consolidated by CDR3 protein sequence, retaining the most common genes and DNA. TCRdb's processing, not the study's, gives the V and J calls here. The sample has approximately 280,000 distinct CDR3 sequences on record, approximately 85% of them singletons. Over 0.1% of the sample rests with the top ten.

Beyond this particular receptor, the publication reports: The TCR sequencing and HLA analysis was acknowledged to have included a relatively small number of individuals.

Peripheral blood CD8+ and CD4+ T cells from healthy donors, Susac syndrome patients and multiple sclerosis patients were profiled using high-throughput TCR beta sequencing. The multiple sclerosis controls were treatment-naive patients who had stable or active relapsing-remitting disease and met the revised McDonald criteria. Bulk CD8+ and CD4+ T cells were purified magnetically by negative isolation, whereas CD8+ TEMRA cells were enriched by FACS. Blood was drawn into EDTA tubes, processed within 24 hours, and PBMCs were isolated by density gradient centrifugation. PBMCs intended for TCR sequencing were cryopreserved in liquid nitrogen and were subsequently thawed in a 37 degrees C water bath. The sorted or isolated CD4+, CD8+ and CD8+ TEMRA cells reached a purity of at least 90%. The receptor was isolated from a human donor with multiple sclerosis. Sequenced sample: CD8+ T cells from PBMCs.

The CDR3 loop reads CASSLGGSGNIQYF. The DNA sequence reads TGTGCCAGCAGCCTAGGGGGATCGGGCAACATTCAGTACTTC. Recombination connected TRBV7-2 to TRBJ2-4; TRBD1 is perhaps the D gene, given 6 matching bases. Per the germline V gene, SGHTA is the CDR1 and FQGNSA is the CDR2. The CDR3, from cysteine to phenylalanine, totals 14 residues. Only the CDR3 portion is preserved as DNA: 42 bases, with reading frame beginning at the first base. V sheds 5 bases and J sheds 7 bases, leaving 15 bases between their ends.